This T cell receptor (beta chain) came from a study of post-analysis software for immune sequencing data. Study-wide background: Patients with relapsing-remitting, secondary progressive and progressive-relapsing multiple sclerosis courses were all represented. Overall study results and limits: The study found TRBV5-6, TRBV5-1 and TRBV20-1 among four to six TRBV segments more frequent in patients than controls.

The CDR3 sequence is 17 residues long. Germline V gives CDR1 SGHKS, CDR2 YYEKEE (reference sequence). Trimming removed 4 bases from V and 3 bases from J; junction bases left unmatched: 9. Note on this clonotype: Its antigen is as yet unknown.

Unique molecular identifiers were present in the TCR beta cDNA libraries. Yield was roughly 0.5 million cDNA molecules from around 0.96 to 9.9 million T cells. TCRdb itself ran the PCR reads through MiXCR, one entry per CDR3 protein. This table has some 890,000 distinct CDR3 sequences, under 70% appearing once. This clonotype was obtained from a girl aged 5-17 years with multiple sclerosis. This rearrangement joins TRBV5-5 to TRBJ2-5, with 13 positions matching TRBD2. Sequenced: blood. The CDR3 spells CASSLRLAGGVEETQYF. The CDR3 region has the DNA TGTGCCAGCAGCCTGCGACTAGCGGGGGGCGTAGAAGAGACCCAGTACTTC.